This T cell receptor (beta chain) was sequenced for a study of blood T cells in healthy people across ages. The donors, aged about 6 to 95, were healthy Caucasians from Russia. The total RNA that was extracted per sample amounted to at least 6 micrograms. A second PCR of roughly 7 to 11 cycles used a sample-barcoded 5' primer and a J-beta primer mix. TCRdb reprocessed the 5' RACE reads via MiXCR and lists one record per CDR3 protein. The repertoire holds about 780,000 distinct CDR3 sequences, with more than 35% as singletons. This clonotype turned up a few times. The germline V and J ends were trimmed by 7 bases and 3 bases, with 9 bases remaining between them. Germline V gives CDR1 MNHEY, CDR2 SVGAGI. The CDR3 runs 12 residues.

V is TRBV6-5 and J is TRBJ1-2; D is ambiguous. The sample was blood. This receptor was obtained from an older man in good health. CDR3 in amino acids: CASISGDYGYTF. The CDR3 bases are TGTGCCAGCATTTCCGGGGACTATGGCTACACCTTC.